Listed below are T cell receptor beta chains from one sample, sequenced in a study of blood T cell repertoires in COVID-19. Clones were read by immunoSEQ multiplex PCR, and TCRdb kept only the in-frame ones, dropping some. The sample lists about 320,000 clones, roughly 85% occurring once. Sequencing used PBMCs or T cells enriched from blood (not recorded which). The receptors originated from a woman between 25 and 40 years old who had been exposed to COVID-19. Each CDR3 is given with its conserved first and last residue. A D gene is named only where the DNA matches it firmly. The size of a clone is reported for some rows only, either as once, few or many, or as a class for expanded clones.

D gene	V gene	clone size	J gene	CDR3 DNA	CDR3 protein
.	TRBV21-1	.	TRBJ1-4	TGTGCCAGCAGCCTTAATGAAAAACTGTTTTTT	CASSLNEKLFF
.	TRBV5-1	few	TRBJ1-6	TGCGCCAGCAGCGATCAGGGTAGGGATTCACCCCTCCACTTT	CASSDQGRDSPLHF
TRBD1	TRBV27	few	TRBJ1-5	TGTGCCAGCAAAACAGGGGGGACGGGAGACAATCAGCCCCAGCATTTT	CASKTGGTGDNQPQHF
.	TRBV9	.	TRBJ1-1	TGTGCCAGCAGCGTAGAGGGCGGGTCGCCTCGACGAGCTTTCTTT	CASSVEGGSPRRAFF
TRBD1	TRBV7-2	.	TRBJ2-5	TGTGCCAGCAGCCCCGAAGGACAGGCCCCCAGGGAGACCCAGTACTTC	CASSPEGQAPRETQYF
TRBD1	TRBV19	.	TRBJ1-5	TGTGCCAGTAAGGGACAGCAAGTCCTTAGCAATCAGCCCCAGCATTTT	CASKGQQVLSNQPQHF
TRBD1	TRBV6-4	.	TRBJ1-1	TGTGCCAGCAGTGACTCGGAGACAGGGGAAGCTTTCTTT	CASSDSETGEAFF
TRBD1	TRBV28	once	TRBJ1-1	TGTGCCAGCAGTTTAGTTGGACAGGGGCTATCGAACACTGAAGCTTTCTTT	CASSLVGQGLSNTEAFF
TRBD1	TRBV30	.	TRBJ1-4	TGTGCCTGGAGTGGGTCAGGGGGGAATGAAAAACTGTTTTTT	CAWSGSGGNEKLFF
.	TRBV6-2/TRBV6-3	.	TRBJ2-6	TGTGCCAGCAGTTACAGTCGGGTAAGGCAGTCCAGCTCTGGGGCCAACGTCCTGACTTTC	CASSYSRVRQSSSGANVLTF
.	TRBV11-2	.	TRBJ2-7	TGTGCCAGCAGCTTCTCGAGCTCCTACGAGCAGTACTTC	CASSFSSSYEQYF
.	TRBV30	.	TRBJ2-5	TGTGCCTGGATAGCAGTTCCGGGAACCCAGTACTTC	CAWIAVPGTQYF
TRBD1	TRBV10-3	.	TRBJ1-1	TGTGCCATCAATCCGGGACAGGGGGGAATGAACACTGAAGCTTTCTTT	CAINPGQGGMNTEAFF
.	TRBV9	.	TRBJ2-2	TGTGCCAGCAGCGCGCAGGGCACCGGGGAGCTGTTTTTT	CASSAQGTGELFF
TRBD1	TRBV5-4	few	TRBJ1-1	TGTGCCAGCAGCTCGACAGGGCCCGAAGCTTTCTTT	CASSSTGPEAFF
.	TRBV18	.	TRBJ1-2	TGTGCCAGCTCCGTGATAGGGGCGGATGGCTACACCTTC	CASSVIGADGYTF
.	TRBV12-3/TRBV12-4	.	TRBJ2-7	TGTGCCAGCAGTACCCTAACTAGTTACGAGCAGTACTTC	CASSTLTSYEQYF
TRBD2	TRBV2	.	TRBJ2-1	TGTGCCAGCAGTAGTGGGAGCGGGAGGGCCACTGAGCAGTTCTTC	CASSSGSGRATEQFF
TRBD1	TRBV18	.	TRBJ1-1	TGTGCCAGCTCACCTTTCAATGTCCAGGGACAGTACACTGAAGCTTTCTTT	CASSPFNVQGQYTEAFF
TRBD1	TRBV19	.	TRBJ2-2	TGTGCCAGTCTGGACAGGGGAGACACCGGGGAGCTGTTTTTT	CASLDRGDTGELFF
.	TRBV12-3/TRBV12-4	.	TRBJ1-3	TGTGCCAGCACCTTACGAGCTGGAAACACCATATATTTT	CASTLRAGNTIYF
.	TRBV7-9	.	TRBJ1-1	TGTGCCAGCAGCTTAAGGGCACGGGACACGAACACTGAAGCTTTCTTT	CASSLRARDTNTEAFF
TRBD2	TRBV7-2	.	TRBJ2-3	TGTGCCAGCAGCTTAGATAGCGGGGGGGTTAGCACAGATACGCAGTATTTT	CASSLDSGGVSTDTQYF
TRBD2	TRBV11-3	.	TRBJ2-2	TGTGCCAGCAGCCCGAAAGCGGGACTAGCGGGGGCGTCGAACACCGGGGAGCTGTTTTTT	CASSPKAGLAGASNTGELFF
TRBD1	TRBV25-1	.	TRBJ1-2	TGTGCCAGCAGTGAAGAACTCGACAGGGGATCTCGGGGCTACACCTTC	CASSEELDRGSRGYTF
TRBD2	TRBV28	.	TRBJ2-1	TGTGCCAGCAAAAAACAACGGGACTACTTCAATGAGCAGTTCTTC	CASKKQRDYFNEQFF
.	TRBV5-1	.	TRBJ2-1	TGCGCCAGCAGCTGGGGGGACGGTAACAATGAGCAGTTCTTC	CASSWGDGNNEQFF
TRBD1	TRBV15	.	TRBJ1-5	TGTGCCACCAGCATAAGGACAGGGAGGAATCAGCCCCAGCATTTT	CATSIRTGRNQPQHF
.	TRBV7-8	.	TRBJ2-7	TGTGCCAGCAGTCCTTCTCGGGACAACCCCTACGAGCAGTACTTC	CASSPSRDNPYEQYF
TRBD2	TRBV30	.	TRBJ2-1	TGTGCCTGGGACGCGGGAGGCCTCCACAATGAGCAGTTCTTC	CAWDAGGLHNEQFF
TRBD1	TRBV19	.	TRBJ1-2	TGTGCCAGTAGTATTCAAATGGGACAGGGATTTTTCGGCTACACCTTC	CASSIQMGQGFFGYTF
.	TRBV7-2	.	TRBJ1-4	TGTGCCAGCAGCTCCCTCCAGGGAGGCAAAGAAAAACTGTTTTTT	CASSSLQGGKEKLFF
TRBD1	TRBV5-1	.	TRBJ2-5	TGCGCCAGCAGCTTGGGACAGGGAATTCGAGAGACCCAGTACTTC	CASSLGQGIRETQYF
.	TRBV11-2	few	TRBJ2-4	TGTGCCAGCAGCTTGTGGGAACGGGAAAAAAACATTCAGTACTTC	CASSLWEREKNIQYF
.	TRBV12-5	.	TRBJ2-7	TGTGCTAGTGGTTTTGACAGGACCTACGAGCAGTACTTC	CASGFDRTYEQYF
TRBD1	TRBV7-2	.	TRBJ1-2	TGTGCCAGCAGCTTAGCGACAGGGTCTCGCGGCTACACCTTC	CASSLATGSRGYTF
.	TRBV7-6	.	TRBJ1-3	TGTGCCAGCAGCTTAGCTACAGGGTCCTCTGGAAACACCATATATTTT	CASSLATGSSGNTIYF
TRBD1	TRBV19	.	TRBJ1-3	TGTGCCAGTAGTATAGGGACAGGGTACGGAAACACCATATATTTT	CASSIGTGYGNTIYF
.	TRBV6-5	.	TRBJ2-7	TGTGCCAGCAGTTACAGCACCCCAGAGGACGAGCAGTACTTC	CASSYSTPEDEQYF
.	TRBV5-1	.	TRBJ2-6	TGCGCCAGCAGCTTGGCCGGGGGGGCCAACGTCCTGACTTTC	CASSLAGGANVLTF
.	TRBV6-2/TRBV6-3	.	TRBJ1-1	TGTGCCAGCAGCCGGGGGGAAGCGAACACTGAAGCTTTCTTT	CASSRGEANTEAFF
.	TRBV7-6	.	TRBJ1-1	TGTGCCAGCAGCTTAGCGGCAGTGAACACTGAAGCTTTCTTT	CASSLAAVNTEAFF
.	TRBV10-3	once	TRBJ2-7	TGTGCCATCAGTCGGTCGACAGGCGACTACGAGCAGTACTTC	CAISRSTGDYEQYF
.	TRBV5-4	once	TRBJ2-6	TGTGCCAGCAGCTTGATCTGGGGACAATTCGTCTCTGGGGCCAACGTCCTGACTTTC	CASSLIWGQFVSGANVLTF
.	TRBV5-8	.	TRBJ1-1	TGTGCCAGCAGCCTTTTCTCCAGTAAGAACACTGAAGCTTTCTTT	CASSLFSSKNTEAFF
.	TRBV6-5	few	TRBJ2-7	TGTGCCAGCAGCCTAGGGGCCTACGAGCAGTACTTC	CASSLGAYEQYF
.	TRBV7-3	.	TRBJ2-7	TGTGCCAGCAGCCCACGCTATAGCGGCTCTCACTACGAGCAGTACTTC	CASSPRYSGSHYEQYF
TRBD1	TRBV7-2	once	TRBJ2-3	TGTGCCAGCAGCTTAAATCAGGCAGGGGGCGGCACAGATACGCAGTATTTT	CASSLNQAGGGTDTQYF
.	TRBV15	once	TRBJ1-2	TGTGCCACCAGCAGAGATCCGCGGGGATCCTACACCTTC	CATSRDPRGSYTF
TRBD2	TRBV7-3	.	TRBJ2-3	TGTGCCAGCAGCTTTAGCGGGAGCCCAGATACGCAGTATTTT	CASSFSGSPDTQYF
TRBD1	TRBV5-1	.	TRBJ1-1	TGCGCCAGCAGCTTGCTCTCCGGGACAGGGACGAACACTGAAGCTTTCTTT	CASSLLSGTGTNTEAFF
TRBD1	TRBV11-1	.	TRBJ1-1	TGTGCCAGCAGCCGTCGGACAGGGGCGGGCACTGAAGCTTTCTTT	CASSRRTGAGTEAFF
.	TRBV27	.	TRBJ2-1	TGTGCCAGCAGTTTCGTAGGACTACCCTACAATGAGCAGTTCTTC	CASSFVGLPYNEQFF